One sample yielded the 3 T cell receptor beta chains listed below, sequenced in a study of neoadjuvant anti-PD-1 for oral cavity cancer. Produced via immunoSEQ multiplex PCR; TCRdb's table is partial and in-frame only. The data contain some 15,000 clones, 71% of them singletons. Sequenced material: PBMCs, taken before nivolumab (anti-PD-1) treatment. The receptor source for this set is a person between 40 and 85 years old with oral cavity squamous cell carcinoma.

This clone was counted a single time. The chain couples TRBV5-1 to TRBJ2-7; 13 nucleotides match TRBD2. Trimming at V came to 3 bases and at J to 6 bases, leaving 6 bases not matched to a gene. This CDR3 region has 15 residues. CDR1 is SGHRS, CDR2 YFSETQ, per germline. CDR3 bases: TGCGCCAGCAGCTACACTAGCGGGAGGGCCGGCGAGCAGTACTTC. This translates into CASSYTSGRAGEQYF.

The gene calls are TRBV11-2 and TRBJ2-1, with D possibly being TRBD2 (6 bases). CDR1 SGHAT and CDR2 FQNNGV come from the germline V gene. With 1 base removed from V and 4 bases from J, the gap between germline ends came to 23 bases. The CDR3 sequence is 19 residues long. This CDR3 is CASSLGRFTRAGMYNEQFF. DNA for the CDR3: TGTGCCAGCAGCTTAGGACGATTTACTAGGGCGGGAATGTACAATGAGCAGTTCTTC.

The V and J genes are TRBV28 and TRBJ2-7; D may be TRBD1 (6 bases). The germline gives CDR1 MDHEN, CDR2 SYDVKM. The CDR3 extends over 16 amino acids. Trimming shortened V by 5 bases and J by 4 bases, and 21 bases separated the two germline ends. The CDR3 nucleotides read TGTGCCAGCAGTCCCTCGTCACACAGGACAGTATACGAGCAGTACTTC. Translated: CASSPSSHRTVYEQYF. The whole variable domain, remainder taken from reference TRBV28 and TRBJ2-7, is DVKVTQSSRYLVKRTGEKVFLECVQDMDHENMFWYRQDPGLGLRLIYFSYDVKMKEKGDIPEGYSVSREKKERFSLILESASTNQTSMYLCASSPSSHRTVYEQYFGPGTRLTVT.